This T cell receptor beta chain was found in a study of T cell responses to AZD1222 COVID-19 vaccine. Pooling of second doses given at about 4 or about 12 weeks was done. Findings and caveats of the study: Spike-specific TCR breadth and depth went up after people got two AZD1222 doses.

A note on this clone: Its antigen is not known.

This CDR3 spans 14 amino acids. The germline gives CDR1 LNHDA, CDR2 SQIVND (reference sequence). V lost 2 bases, J lost 4 bases, and 9 bases lay in between. Assay: immunoSEQ multiplex PCR; the TCRdb copy retains only in-frame clones and omits some. The table records more than 85,000 clones, about 87% of them present only once. The receptor was isolated from an adult who received the AZD1222 COVID-19 vaccine. The material was peripheral blood, obtained 28 days after the second AZD1222 dose. The chain carries TRBV19 and TRBJ2-1; D is unclear. The CDR3 loop is CASSILQPYNEQFF. In DNA, the CDR3 is TGTGCCAGTAGTATATTACAGCCGTACAATGAGCAGTTCTTC.